This T cell receptor beta chain was found in a study of blood T cell repertoires in COVID-19. Produced via immunoSEQ multiplex PCR; TCRdb's table is partial and in-frame only. Of about 130,000 clones detected, 78% appear once; the ten largest clones hold 6%. Participants, about 18 to 90 years old, spanned around 25 US areas. Participant-reported clinical history was the basis for cohort assignment. As regards this clone: Other DNA variants within this sample encode the same CDR3.

The CDR3 spans 15 residues. In germline, CDR1 is GTSNPN, CDR2 SVGIG (reference sequence). Trimming cost V 0 bases and J 2 bases; bases outside gene matches: 6. The chain has TRBV30 and TRBJ1-2, with TRBD1 identical over 7 bases. The TCR comes from a woman in her forties or fifties who had recovered from COVID-19. Sequencing was performed on PBMCs or T cells enriched from blood (not recorded which). The CDR3 DNA reads as TGTGCCTGGAGTGTATCAGGGGGGTCAAACTATGGCTACACCTTC. Translated: CAWSVSGGSNYGYTF.